Following are 28 T cell receptor beta chains from one sample sequenced in a study of identical twins. TCRdb used MiXCR to reprocess the 5' RACE reads, holding one entry per CDR3 protein. Among approximately 470,000 distinct CDR3 sequences listed, 12% to 15% were seen once. These data were also reused for a study on yellow fever vaccine responses in identical twins.

Sequencing input: CD4+ T cells sorted from blood. These receptors originate from a woman between 18 and 29 years old in good health.

V gene TRBV6-2 or TRBV6-3 combines with J gene TRBJ2-7; D is possibly TRBD1 (6 bases). The CDR3 has 12 amino acids. V shed 7 bases and J shed 6 bases, with 13 bases lying between them. CDR1 is MNHEY, CDR2 SVGEGT, per germline. The CDR3 sequence: CASTDTGSEQYF. The CDR3 bases are TGTGCCAGCACTGATACAGGGAGCGAGCAGTACTTC.

In its sample, this clonotype was seen many times. The chain couples TRBV20-1 to TRBJ1-5, with a tentative D call TRBD1 (5 bases). Germline assignment: CDR1 DFQATT and CDR2 SNEGSKA (reference sequence). The CDR3 runs 16 residues. Trimming pared 3 bases from V and 3 bases from J, leaving 18 bases between. The CDR3 reads CSASPRPGLDNQPQHF. The CDR3 nucleotides are TGCAGTGCTAGCCCCCGCCCAGGGCTAGACAATCAGCCCCAGCATTTT.

Only a few counts were recorded for this clonotype. The chain uses TRBV6-5 and TRBJ2-3; 12 bases are shared with TRBD2. CDR1 is MNHEY, CDR2 SVGAGI, per germline. J lost 8 bases, V lost 1 base, and 13 bases had no gene match. There are 18 residues in the CDR3. The CDR3 is CASSYYRPSGGAGGTQYF. The CDR3 DNA reads as TGTGCCAGCAGTTACTATCGGCCTAGCGGGGGGGCCGGGGGTACGCAGTATTTT.

J is TRBJ2-3 and V is TRBV20-1, with no clear D. Trimming removed 6 bases at V and 5 bases at J, with 12 bases between. The CDR3 has 12 residues. Germline CDR1 and CDR2: DFQATT and SNEGSKA (reference sequence). CDR3: CSAPTAGDTQYF. In DNA, the CDR3 is TGCAGTGCCCCGACGGCCGGAGATACGCAGTATTTT.

This clonotype was counted between two and nine times. DNA of the CDR3: TGCGCCAGCAGTGAAAAGCGGGCCAAAAACATTCAGTACTTC. This sequence encodes CASSEKRAKNIQYF. V usage is TRBV10-1 and J usage is TRBJ2-4, with D possibly matching TRBD2 (5 bases). V shed 3 bases and J shed 1 base, with 7 bases lying between them. Germline lookup yields CDR1 WNHNN and CDR2 SYGVQD (reference sequence). The CDR3 runs to 14 residues.

This clonotype showed up just a few times. The V call is TRBV7-2, the J call TRBJ1-2; D remains unclear. The V and J ends lost 3 bases and 8 bases respectively, with 25 bases between them. Germline loops: CDR1 SGHTA, CDR2 FQGNSA. The CDR3 sequence is 17 residues long. The CDR3 nucleotides are TGTGCCAGCAGCTTCTGGCTCCCAGAATCCCTCCTTAACGGCTACACCTTC. Translated, it gives CASSFWLPESLLNGYTF.

This clonotype was recorded at least ten times. The rearrangement uses TRBV29-1 and TRBJ2-1; 10 bases line up with TRBD2. J gave up 8 bases and V 2 bases, and 9 bases lay outside the gene matches. Germline V gene sequence: CDR1 SQVTM, CDR2 ANQGSEA. The CDR3 consists of 15 residues. The CDR3, as DNA: TGCAGCGTTGAACTAGCGGGAGTACAAATCGATGAGCAGTTCTTC. It translates to CSVELAGVQIDEQFF.

The CDR3 sequence: CASSSQGGKQVTQYF. Written as DNA, the CDR3 is TGCGCCAGCAGCTCACAGGGGGGGAAGCAGGTGACCCAGTACTTC. The rearrangement joins TRBV5-1 to TRBJ2-5; weak D call: TRBD1 (8 bases). The V gene lost 3 bases and the J gene lost 7 bases, with 19 bases spanning the gap. Looked up from germline, CDR1 is SGHRS and CDR2 is YFSETQ. CDR3 length equals 15 residues.

This clonotype has more than one count but fewer than ten. The chain employs TRBV5-5 and TRBJ2-7; the D call may be TRBD1 or TRBD2 (5 bases each). The V gene's germline CDR1 is SGHKS and CDR2 YYEKEE (reference sequence). The CDR3 length is 15 residues. The V end lost 0 bases, the J end lost 0 bases, and 10 bases lay between the germline ends. This CDR3 is CASSLVMGVSYEQYF. DNA of the CDR3: TGTGCCAGCAGCTTGGTAATGGGGGTCTCCTACGAGCAGTACTTC.

This clonotype was recorded at least ten times. The rearrangement joins TRBV4-3 to TRBJ2-3, with 7 bases lining up with TRBD1. This CDR3 spans 17 amino acids. Germline CDR1 reads LGHNA; CDR2 reads YSLEER. Trimming took 2 bases from V and 4 from J; bases not matched to a gene: 12. The CDR3 nucleotides are TGCGCCAGCAGCCAAACTCTTCGACAGGGATGGTCAGATACGCAGTATTTT. Protein product: CASSQTLRQGWSDTQYF.

The chain uses TRBV24-1 and TRBJ1-5, with a possible D match to TRBD1 (5 bases). Germline V gives CDR1 KGHDR, CDR2 SFDVKD. This CDR3 has 16 amino acids. V lost 3 bases and J 2 bases, leaving 13 bases between the germline ends. CDR3 in DNA: TGTGCCACCAGTGATGGGGCGGGGAGTGGCAATCAGCCCCAGCATTTT. It specifies CATSDGAGSGNQPQHF.

This clonotype was picked up a small number of times. The CDR3 reads CASSQGTGTYNEQFF. The DNA for the CDR3 is TGTGCCAGCAGCCAAGGTACCGGGACCTACAATGAGCAGTTCTTC. The V and J genes are TRBV3-1 and TRBJ2-1; perhaps TRBD2 as D (5 bases). Germline V gives CDR1 LGHDT, CDR2 YNNKEL (reference sequence). This CDR3 is built from 15 residues. The V gene lost 1 base and the J gene lost 2 bases, with 9 bases spanning the gap.

V and J are TRBV20-1 and TRBJ1-1, with D uncertain. V dropped 5 bases and J dropped 2 bases, with 12 bases sitting between them. The CDR3 has 13 amino acids. The germline gives CDR1 DFQATT, CDR2 SNEGSKA (reference sequence). CDR3 nucleotide sequence: TGCAGTGCTCGCCGGACGGACAACACTGAAGCTTTCTTT. Translation: CSARRTDNTEAFF.

The chain links TRBV12-3 or TRBV12-4 to TRBJ2-1; the D is unclear. The CDR3 spans 15 residues. V was trimmed by 8 bases and J by 0 bases, leaving 14 bases between them. The CDR3 nucleotides read TGTGCCAGCGGCCGGGCCCCGAGCTCCTACAATGAGCAGTTCTTC. Its protein is CASGRAPSSYNEQFF.

This clonotype has only a few counts. The V call is TRBV20-1, the J call TRBJ2-1; 12 bases map to TRBD2. Trimming cost V 3 bases and J 10 bases; bases outside gene matches: 7. The CDR3 spans 14 residues. The germline V gene encodes CDR1 DFQATT and CDR2 SNEGSKA (reference sequence). CDR3 amino acids: CSARPGLAGAEQFF. Written as DNA, the CDR3 is TGCAGTGCTAGGCCGGGACTAGCGGGTGCCGAGCAGTTCTTC.

The CDR3 sequence: CASTDVETQYF. CDR3 nucleotide sequence: TGTGCCAGCACCGACGTAGAGACCCAGTACTTC. This chain connects TRBV6-2 or TRBV6-3 to TRBJ2-5; D gene unclear. From germline, CDR1 is MNHEY and CDR2 SVGEGT. CDR3 length: 11 residues. V lost 7 bases and J lost 4, with 7 bases in between.

In its sample, this clonotype was seen a few times. This chain uses TRBV29-1 with TRBJ2-7; D is possibly TRBD1 (5 bases). The V and J ends lost 1 base and 5 bases respectively, with 6 bases between them. There are 11 residues in the CDR3. CDR1 is SQVTM, CDR2 ANQGSEA, per germline. CDR3 in amino acids: CSVEVGDEQYF. The CDR3 nucleotides read TGCAGCGTTGAAGTAGGGGACGAGCAGTACTTC.

The rearrangement uses TRBV7-2 and TRBJ2-7, with D possibly TRBD1 on 5 matching bases. The CDR3 contains 15 residues. CDR1 is SGHTA, CDR2 FQGNSA, per germline. Deletions cut 1 base from V and 3 bases from J, with 13 bases between. The CDR3 here is CASSLVRGLNYEQYF. The CDR3 DNA sequence: TGTGCCAGCAGCTTAGTAAGGGGCTTAAACTACGAGCAGTACTTC.

This clonotype was counted between two and nine times. The chain combines TRBV20-1 with TRBJ2-3; 9 bases line up with TRBD2. V was pared by 2 bases and J by 2 bases, with 5 bases of the junction left unmatched. CDR1 DFQATT and CDR2 SNEGSKA come from the germline V gene (reference sequence). The length of the CDR3 is 15 residues. DNA of the CDR3: TGCAGTGCTAGATCGCGGGGGGGCGACACAGATACGCAGTATTTT. It yields the protein CSARSRGGDTDTQYF.

The chain couples TRBV20-1 to TRBJ2-7, with D perhaps TRBD2 (5 bases). Germline values: CDR1 DFQATT, CDR2 SNEGSKA (reference sequence). This CDR3 spans 13 amino acids. This chain's CDR3 is CSEVGVSSYEQYF. The DNA of the CDR3 is TGCTCGGAGGTTGGGGTGAGCTCCTACGAGCAGTACTTC.

J is TRBJ2-3 and V is TRBV6-5, with 10 bases matching TRBD2. Germline loops: CDR1 MNHEY, CDR2 SVGAGI. The CDR3 loop spans 17 amino acids. The ends lost 2 bases at V and 4 bases at J; junction bases unmatched: 9. As DNA, the CDR3 is TGTGCCAGCAGTTACCCCGGACCTAGCGGGAGCTCAGATACGCAGTATTTT. Protein sequence: CASSYPGPSGSSDTQYF.

The rearrangement joins TRBV6-5 to TRBJ1-3; D may be TRBD1 (6 bases). CDR1 MNHEY and CDR2 SVGAGI come from the germline V gene. This CDR3 contains 15 residues. Trimming shortened V by 2 bases and J by 3 bases, and 11 bases separated the two germline ends. This chain's CDR3 is CASSYRRGSGNTIYF. The DNA for the CDR3 is TGTGCCAGCAGTTACCGCAGGGGAAGTGGAAACACCATATATTTT.

This clonotype was recorded at least ten times. The chain links TRBV7-2 to TRBJ2-4, with 10 bases that match TRBD2. CDR3 length: 16 residues. Germline V gene sequence: CDR1 SGHTA, CDR2 FQGNSA. V lost 5 bases to trimming and J lost 0 bases; unmatched junction nucleotides: 4. CDR3 sequence: CASSPGLAVAKNIQYF. The CDR3 nucleotides read TGTGCCAGCAGCCCCGGACTAGCGGTAGCCAAAAACATTCAGTACTTC.

The V call is TRBV28, the J call TRBJ2-5, with 9 bases aligning to TRBD1. Germline CDR1 reads MDHEN; CDR2 reads SYDVKM. The CDR3 extends over 14 amino acids. Germline trimming cut 10 bases from V and 2 bases from J; bases unmatched to any gene: 8. The CDR3 DNA is TGTGCCATCTCGGGGGGACAGGGACAAGAGACCCAGTACTTC. Protein product: CAISGGQGQETQYF.

This clonotype has just a few counts. This chain connects TRBV6-5 to TRBJ2-1, with 8 bases matching TRBD2. CDR1 MNHEY and CDR2 SVGAGI come from the germline V gene. The junction had 10 bases not matched to a gene; V was cut back by 3 bases and J by 6 bases. This CDR3 is built from 16 residues. The chain's CDR3 is CASSYGGTRKFNEQFF. The CDR3, as DNA: TGTGCCAGCAGTTATGGCGGGACTAGAAAGTTCAATGAGCAGTTCTTC.

The rearrangement joins TRBV21-1 to TRBJ2-3; the D segment call TRBD2 is taken from the table without a DNA check. TRBV21-1 is a pseudogene segment. The CDR3 loop spans 17 amino acids. The CDR3 bases are TGTGCCAGCAGCAAAGCCCCAAGGGAGGGGGGCACAGATACGCAGTATTTT. This codes for CASSKAPREGGTDTQYF.

This clonotype was seen more than once but under ten times. The J gene is TRBJ2-3, the V gene TRBV10-1; no clear D. The V end was cut by 4 bases, the J end by 6 bases, with 11 bases between. Germline-derived CDR1 and CDR2 are WNHNN and SYGVQD (reference sequence). This CDR3 spans 13 amino acids. In nucleotides, the CDR3 is TGCGCCAGCAGTGTGCCCGAGGCCGATACGCAGTATTTT. This translates into CASSVPEADTQYF.

The rearrangement uses TRBV3-1 and TRBJ2-1; D is possibly TRBD1 (6 bases). In germline, CDR1 is LGHDT, CDR2 YNNKEL (reference sequence). The V gene lost 5 bases and the J gene lost 5 bases, with 10 bases spanning the gap. The CDR3 loop spans 13 amino acids. The chain's CDR3 is CASSSRDNNEQFF. The DNA of the CDR3 is TGTGCCAGCAGCAGCCGGGACAACAATGAGCAGTTCTTC.